The clone carrying this T cell receptor beta chain ranks as medium-sized (0.01 to 0.1%). Its antigen is unknown. Unique molecular identifiers (one per individual cDNA molecule) were attached. Via MiXCR, TCRdb re-called the 5' RACE reads, giving one row per CDR3 protein. In the table there are around 30,000 distinct CDR3 sequences, roughly 5.7% of which are singletons. The entry originates in a study of early T cells in non-severe SARS-CoV-2 infection. Across the whole study: With bulk RNA from unsorted whole blood as input, sequencing yielded unpaired chains. Study-wide points: Comparison of clonotypes with VDJdb favored anti-spike CD8 responses while missing private and CD4 specificities.

Trimming shortened V by 1 base and J by 5 bases, and 15 bases separated the two germline ends. This CDR3 is built from 14 residues. Germline V gene lookup returns CDR1 DFQATT and CDR2 SNEGSKA (reference sequence). The chain is built from TRBV20-1 and TRBJ2-7; D may be TRBD2 (6 bases). This TCR was recovered from an adult who was a healthcare worker with PCR-confirmed SARS-CoV-2 infection or an uninfected control (not recorded which). Specimen: whole blood. The DNA for the CDR3 is TGCAGTGCTAGAGTCGACCCCGGGGGAGACGAGCAGTACTTC. This encodes CSARVDPGGDEQYF.